Listed here are 27 T cell receptor beta chains from one sample, sequenced in a study of T cells in Graves' hyperthyroidism and ophthalmopathy. Amplified regions were TCR beta CDR3 sequences from RNA transcripts. First-round RT-PCR with HTBI primers amplified the TCR CDR3 region. TCRdb independently ran MiXCR on the multiplex PCR reads; one entry per CDR3 protein. The repertoire holds about 640,000 distinct CDR3 sequences, with less than 25% as singletons. Sequenced sample: blood. The receptors derive from a man in his thirties or forties with Graves' ophthalmopathy.

In its sample, this clonotype was seen a few times. The V gene is TRBV3-1, the J gene TRBJ1-4; D perhaps matches TRBD1 (5 bases). Trimming left V 0 bases short and J 0 bases short, with 8 bases between. Germline values: CDR1 LGHDT, CDR2 YNNKEL (reference sequence). The CDR3 extends over 16 amino acids. This CDR3 reads CASSQEGVATNEKLFF. Written as DNA, the CDR3 is TGTGCCAGCAGCCAAGAAGGGGTTGCAACTAATGAAAAACTGTTTTTT.

The V call is TRBV20-1, the J call TRBJ2-7, with TRBD1 matching 7 bases. Germline V lookup: CDR1 DFQATT, CDR2 SNEGSKA (reference sequence). The V gene end was trimmed by 8 bases and the J gene end by 0 bases; junction bases not matched to a gene: 7. CDR3 length: 13 residues. The CDR3 reads CSCWGQNSYEQYF. As DNA, the CDR3 is TGCAGTTGTTGGGGACAGAACTCCTACGAGCAGTACTTC.

This clonotype showed up just a few times. This chain links TRBV28 with TRBJ2-3; 7 bases line up with TRBD2. Germline V gene lookup returns CDR1 MDHEN and CDR2 SYDVKM. Trimming cost V 5 bases and J 6 bases; bases outside gene matches: 20. This CDR3 spans 18 amino acids. The CDR3 sequence: CASSPPAGLTQLRDTQYF. The DNA of the CDR3 is TGTGCCAGCAGTCCGCCCGCGGGACTAACCCAACTGAGGGATACGCAGTATTTT.

The sample holds a few counts of this clonotype. The rearrangement uses TRBV18 and TRBJ2-2, with a possible D match to TRBD2 (5 bases). The CDR3 spans 12 residues. Trimming removed 6 bases from V and 6 bases from J, with 8 bases in between. CDR1 is KGHSH, CDR2 LQKENI, per germline. CDR3 sequence: CASSWRSGELFF. The CDR3 DNA reads as TGTGCCAGCTCTTGGAGGTCCGGGGAGCTGTTTTTT.

This clonotype was seen many times. The chain carries TRBV12-3 or TRBV12-4 and TRBJ1-5; 11 bases align to TRBD1. The junction had 10 bases not matched to a gene; V was cut back by 3 bases and J by 0 bases. This CDR3 is built from 19 residues. Here the CDR3 reads CASSFRRTGGTNSNQPQHF. The CDR3 DNA is TGTGCCAGCAGTTTCCGAAGGACAGGGGGCACTAATAGCAATCAGCCCCAGCATTTT.

This clonotype was recorded many times. The rearrangement uses TRBV28 and TRBJ2-3, with a weak D call TRBD1 (5 bases). V was clipped by 3 bases and J by 6 bases, with 13 bases between them. The CDR3 is 14 amino acids. CDR1 is MDHEN and CDR2 is SYDVKM in the germline V gene. The CDR3 DNA sequence: TGTGCCAGCAGTTTTCCCAGGGTAGGGGATACGCAGTATTTT. Its protein product is CASSFPRVGDTQYF.

This clonotype was detected ten times or more. The CDR3 DNA is TGTGCCAGCAGGCAGGGACAGTTCTCTGGAAACACCATATATTTT. The encoded protein is CASRQGQFSGNTIYF. V gene TRBV5-6 combines with J gene TRBJ1-3, with 7 bases aligning to TRBD1. The germline V gene has CDR1 SGHDT and CDR2 YYEEEE. V shed 5 bases, J shed 0 bases, and the junction held 5 bases outside the gene matches. The CDR3 covers 15 residues.

This chain links TRBV20-1 with TRBJ2-7; TRBD1 agrees at 9 bases. The V and J ends lost 2 bases and 2 bases, in that order; junction bases with no gene match: 4. Germline V gene data show CDR1 as DFQATT and CDR2 as SNEGSKA (reference sequence). There are 14 residues in the CDR3. CDR3 sequence (DNA): TGCAGTGCTAGAACAGGGGGCCCAACCTACGAGCAGTACTTC. Translated, it gives CSARTGGPTYEQYF.

The chain carries TRBV29-1 and TRBJ2-7; 8 nucleotides line up with TRBD2. Trimming removed 4 bases from V and 6 bases from J; junction bases left unmatched: 8. CDR3 length equals 13 residues. Germline V gene data show CDR1 as SQVTM and CDR2 as ANQGSEA. The CDR3 nucleotides are TGCAGCGTTGGTACTAGCGGTACTGGCGAGCAGTACTTC. Its translation is CSVGTSGTGEQYF.

This clonotype was seen repeatedly, ten times or more. The chain carries TRBV2 and TRBJ2-1; 8 bases line up with TRBD2. The CDR3 consists of 15 residues. Per germline, CDR1 SNHLY and CDR2 FYNNEI. Unmatched junction bases numbered 8, after V lost 3 bases and J lost 7 bases. This CDR3 reads CASSDKGLGENEQFF. The CDR3 region has the DNA TGTGCCAGCAGTGATAAGGGACTAGGGGAAAATGAGCAGTTCTTC. The full variable domain, rest sourced from reference TRBV2 and TRBJ2-1, is EPEVTQTPSHQVTQMGQEVILRCVPISNHLYFYWYRQILGQKVEFLVSFYNNEISEKSEIFDDQFSVERPDGSNFTLKIRSTKLEDSAMYFCASSDKGLGENEQFFGPGTRLTVL.

This clonotype was counted only a few times. The chain carries TRBV7-8 and TRBJ2-1; 9 bases map to TRBD2. Unmatched junction bases numbered 7, after V lost 10 bases and J lost 6 bases. Germline CDR1 is SGHVS and CDR2 is FQNEAQ. The CDR3 extends over 13 amino acids. CDR3 DNA sequence: TGTGCCACGGCAGAGACTAGCGGCAATGAGCAGTTCTTC. It specifies CATAETSGNEQFF.

The rearrangement links TRBV30 to TRBJ2-7; TRBD2 aligns across 7 bases. The CDR3 runs 14 residues. Per the germline V gene, CDR1 is GTSNPN and CDR2 is SVGIG (reference sequence). Unmatched junction bases numbered 8, after V lost 3 bases and J lost 3 bases. The CDR3 loop is CAWRFSGGSYEQYF. CDR3 sequence (DNA): TGTGCCTGGAGATTCTCCGGCGGGAGCTACGAGCAGTACTTC.

The chain is built from TRBV7-8 and TRBJ2-3; D is possibly TRBD1 or TRBD2 (5 bases each). CDR1 and CDR2 (germline): SGHVS, FQNEAQ. CDR3 length equals 14 residues. The V gene lost 4 bases and the J gene lost 4 bases, with 12 bases spanning the gap. The CDR3 is CASSSVGVPDTQYF. The CDR3 bases are TGTGCCAGCAGCTCGGTGGGGGTCCCAGATACGCAGTATTTT.

This clonotype appeared a few times. The chain's CDR3 is CASSYRDGTKNTEAFF. Here the CDR3 DNA reads TGTGCCAGCAGTTACCGGGACGGAACGAAGAACACTGAAGCTTTCTTT. This rearrangement joins TRBV6-2 or TRBV6-3 to TRBJ1-1, with TRBD1 as a possible D gene (5 bases). V lost 2 bases, J lost 1 base, and 14 bases lay in between. The CDR3 sequence is 16 residues long. Germline CDR1 and CDR2: MNHEY and SVGEGT.

This chain joins TRBV19 and TRBJ1-1; D possibly corresponds to TRBD1 (5 bases). The V and J ends lost 6 bases and 7 bases respectively, with 15 bases between them. This CDR3 is built from 13 residues. The germline CDR1 and CDR2 sequences are LNHDA and SQIVND (reference sequence). This chain's CDR3 is CASSPRGFGEAFF. The CDR3, as DNA: TGTGCCAGTAGCCCCCGGGGGTTCGGTGAAGCTTTCTTT.

This clonotype was seen at least ten times. The V gene is TRBV20-1, the J gene TRBJ2-5, with D uncertain. The CDR3 totals 12 residues. Germline lookup yields CDR1 DFQATT and CDR2 SNEGSKA (reference sequence). V shed 5 bases and J shed 3 bases, with 10 bases lying between them. The CDR3 region is CSAFEWKETQYF. Written as DNA, the CDR3 is TGCAGTGCTTTTGAATGGAAAGAGACCCAGTACTTC.

V usage is TRBV20-1 and J usage is TRBJ2-7, with 7 bases lining up with TRBD2. The CDR3 has 14 amino acids. Trimming took 1 base from V and 6 from J; bases not matched to a gene: 9. The V gene's germline CDR1 is DFQATT and CDR2 SNEGSKA (reference sequence). CDR3 protein: CSARVGGRTGEQYF. The CDR3 DNA reads as TGCAGTGCTAGAGTGGGGGGGAGAACTGGCGAGCAGTACTTC.

This clonotype showed up just a few times. The rearrangement links TRBV18 to TRBJ2-5; perhaps D is TRBD1 or TRBD2 (5 bases each). The CDR3 runs to 13 residues. Trimming pared 1 base from V and 7 bases from J, leaving 10 bases between. Germline V gene sequence: CDR1 KGHSH, CDR2 LQKENI. This CDR3 reads CASSPRGEGTQYF. Written as DNA, the CDR3 is TGTGCCAGCTCACCACGAGGGGAAGGGACCCAGTACTTC.

This clonotype was found a few times. This sequence joins TRBV28 and TRBJ1-5; 7 nucleotides agree with TRBD1. The ends lost 3 bases at V and 1 base at J; junction bases unmatched: 6. The CDR3 loop spans 16 amino acids. Germline loops: CDR1 MDHEN, CDR2 SYDVKM. The CDR3 here is CASSLRGRLSNQPQHF. The CDR3 coding sequence is TGTGCCAGCAGTTTGAGGGGGCGGTTAAGCAATCAGCCCCAGCATTTT.

This clonotype has a handful of counts. The gene calls are TRBV20-1 and TRBJ1-6, with no clear D. The germline V gene has CDR1 DFQATT and CDR2 SNEGSKA (reference sequence). The length of the CDR3 is 15 residues. V was clipped by 0 bases and J by 9 bases, with 15 bases between them. CDR3 nucleotide sequence: TGCAGTGCTAGAGATAGTGCCAGTAATTTTTCACCCCTCCACTTT. This codes for CSARDSASNFSPLHF.

This clonotype was recorded at least ten times. This chain uses TRBV5-1 with TRBJ2-1; D is tentatively TRBD1 or TRBD2 (6 bases each). CDR3 length: 16 residues. The V end lost 1 base, the J end lost 1 base, and 12 bases lay between the germline ends. Germline V CDR1 and CDR2: SGHRS, YFSETQ. The CDR3 loop reads CASSLLGGPSYNEQFF. CDR3 coding DNA: TGCGCCAGCAGCTTGTTGGGGGGCCCTTCCTACAATGAGCAGTTCTTC.

This clonotype was observed a handful of times. The chain uses TRBV20-1 and TRBJ2-1, with D unclear. Germline CDR1 is DFQATT and CDR2 is SNEGSKA (reference sequence). Trimming stripped 3 bases from V and 4 bases from J, with 16 bases between. The CDR3 sequence is 15 residues long. CDR3 nucleotides: TGCAGTGCTAGCCTTCGGTTGACCACTTACAATGAGCAGTTCTTC. It specifies CSASLRLTTYNEQFF.

This chain uses TRBV7-2 with TRBJ2-5, with D hard to call. This CDR3 region has 14 residues. The ends were cut back, 2 bases at V and 2 bases at J, with 9 bases in the middle. CDR1 and CDR2 (germline): SGHTA, FQGNSA. Written as DNA, the CDR3 is TGTGCCAGCAGCTTATACGGTCCGCAAGAGACCCAGTACTTC. Encoded protein: CASSLYGPQETQYF.

The chain combines TRBV28 with TRBJ2-3; 8 bases align to TRBD1. Per the germline V gene, CDR1 is MDHEN and CDR2 is SYDVKM. The V and J ends lost 6 bases and 4 bases, in that order; junction bases with no gene match: 12. The CDR3 is 16 residues long. Here the CDR3 reads CASSQVATGAPDTQYF. The CDR3 coding sequence is TGTGCCAGCAGCCAAGTCGCGACAGGGGCCCCAGATACGCAGTATTTT.

This clonotype showed up many times. The chain joins TRBV28 to TRBJ2-1; D is unresolved. From germline, CDR1 is MDHEN and CDR2 SYDVKM. The CDR3 consists of 13 residues. V was cut by 6 bases and J by 5 bases, with 11 bases left in between. CDR3 bases: TGTGCCAGCAGGTTCATTATAAACAATGAGCAGTTCTTC. This encodes CASRFIINNEQFF.

CDR3 nucleotides: TGTGCCAGCAGCTCTGGGAACTACAGGGGGTACAATGAGCAGTTCTTC. Amino acids: CASSSGNYRGYNEQFF. The chain couples TRBV11-2 to TRBJ2-1; TRBD1 matches 8 bases. CDR1 is SGHAT, CDR2 FQNNGV, per germline. Trimming at V came to 4 bases and at J to 4 bases, leaving 9 bases not matched to a gene. The CDR3 has 16 amino acids. Variable domain in full (rest from reference TRBV11-2 and TRBJ2-1): EAGVAQSPRYKIIEKRQSVAFWCNPISGHATLYWYQQILGQGPKLLIQFQNNGVVDDSQLPKDRFSAERLKGVDSTLKIQPAKLEDSAVYLCASSSGNYRGYNEQFFGPGTRLTVL.

The CDR3 sequence: CASSPGTSATGELFF. As DNA, the CDR3 is TGTGCCAGCAGTCCTGGGACTTCAGCGACCGGGGAGCTGTTTTTT. The chain employs TRBV6-4 and TRBJ2-2; TRBD2 is a possible D gene (6 bases). CDR1 is MRHNA and CDR2 is SNTAGT in the germline V gene. Trimming cost V 5 bases and J 5 bases, with 15 bases left between them. The CDR3 loop spans 15 amino acids.